This T cell receptor beta chain originates from a study of glioma-infiltrating T cells after dendritic cell vaccination. At the level of the study: Dendritic cells derived from monocytes and pulsed with autologous tumor lysate formed the vaccine. Study-level findings and limits: Longer survival after dendritic cell vaccination followed higher pretreatment TIL content.

This clone was recorded once. Its antigen is currently unknown. None of the glioblastoma patients had an isocitrate dehydrogenase mutation. The V end lost 2 bases, the J end lost 7 bases, and 11 bases lay between the germline ends. In germline, CDR1 is SGHTA, CDR2 FQGNSA. This CDR3 spans 13 amino acids. Amplification used 60 V beta primers and 13 J beta primers. The repertoire was sequenced with immunoSEQ multiplex PCR; TCRdb's copy has only in-frame clones and lacks some. The table has 25,000 to 35,000 clones, more than 85% seen once. This TCR came from a human donor with glioblastoma. The genes are TRBV7-2 and TRBJ1-1; a possible D gene is TRBD1 (6 bases). The sample in question was blood, obtained before dendritic cell vaccination. CDR3 sequence (DNA): TGTGCCAGCAGCTTACGGGGGGCCGGTGAAGCTTTCTTT. Translated, it gives CASSLRGAGEAFF.